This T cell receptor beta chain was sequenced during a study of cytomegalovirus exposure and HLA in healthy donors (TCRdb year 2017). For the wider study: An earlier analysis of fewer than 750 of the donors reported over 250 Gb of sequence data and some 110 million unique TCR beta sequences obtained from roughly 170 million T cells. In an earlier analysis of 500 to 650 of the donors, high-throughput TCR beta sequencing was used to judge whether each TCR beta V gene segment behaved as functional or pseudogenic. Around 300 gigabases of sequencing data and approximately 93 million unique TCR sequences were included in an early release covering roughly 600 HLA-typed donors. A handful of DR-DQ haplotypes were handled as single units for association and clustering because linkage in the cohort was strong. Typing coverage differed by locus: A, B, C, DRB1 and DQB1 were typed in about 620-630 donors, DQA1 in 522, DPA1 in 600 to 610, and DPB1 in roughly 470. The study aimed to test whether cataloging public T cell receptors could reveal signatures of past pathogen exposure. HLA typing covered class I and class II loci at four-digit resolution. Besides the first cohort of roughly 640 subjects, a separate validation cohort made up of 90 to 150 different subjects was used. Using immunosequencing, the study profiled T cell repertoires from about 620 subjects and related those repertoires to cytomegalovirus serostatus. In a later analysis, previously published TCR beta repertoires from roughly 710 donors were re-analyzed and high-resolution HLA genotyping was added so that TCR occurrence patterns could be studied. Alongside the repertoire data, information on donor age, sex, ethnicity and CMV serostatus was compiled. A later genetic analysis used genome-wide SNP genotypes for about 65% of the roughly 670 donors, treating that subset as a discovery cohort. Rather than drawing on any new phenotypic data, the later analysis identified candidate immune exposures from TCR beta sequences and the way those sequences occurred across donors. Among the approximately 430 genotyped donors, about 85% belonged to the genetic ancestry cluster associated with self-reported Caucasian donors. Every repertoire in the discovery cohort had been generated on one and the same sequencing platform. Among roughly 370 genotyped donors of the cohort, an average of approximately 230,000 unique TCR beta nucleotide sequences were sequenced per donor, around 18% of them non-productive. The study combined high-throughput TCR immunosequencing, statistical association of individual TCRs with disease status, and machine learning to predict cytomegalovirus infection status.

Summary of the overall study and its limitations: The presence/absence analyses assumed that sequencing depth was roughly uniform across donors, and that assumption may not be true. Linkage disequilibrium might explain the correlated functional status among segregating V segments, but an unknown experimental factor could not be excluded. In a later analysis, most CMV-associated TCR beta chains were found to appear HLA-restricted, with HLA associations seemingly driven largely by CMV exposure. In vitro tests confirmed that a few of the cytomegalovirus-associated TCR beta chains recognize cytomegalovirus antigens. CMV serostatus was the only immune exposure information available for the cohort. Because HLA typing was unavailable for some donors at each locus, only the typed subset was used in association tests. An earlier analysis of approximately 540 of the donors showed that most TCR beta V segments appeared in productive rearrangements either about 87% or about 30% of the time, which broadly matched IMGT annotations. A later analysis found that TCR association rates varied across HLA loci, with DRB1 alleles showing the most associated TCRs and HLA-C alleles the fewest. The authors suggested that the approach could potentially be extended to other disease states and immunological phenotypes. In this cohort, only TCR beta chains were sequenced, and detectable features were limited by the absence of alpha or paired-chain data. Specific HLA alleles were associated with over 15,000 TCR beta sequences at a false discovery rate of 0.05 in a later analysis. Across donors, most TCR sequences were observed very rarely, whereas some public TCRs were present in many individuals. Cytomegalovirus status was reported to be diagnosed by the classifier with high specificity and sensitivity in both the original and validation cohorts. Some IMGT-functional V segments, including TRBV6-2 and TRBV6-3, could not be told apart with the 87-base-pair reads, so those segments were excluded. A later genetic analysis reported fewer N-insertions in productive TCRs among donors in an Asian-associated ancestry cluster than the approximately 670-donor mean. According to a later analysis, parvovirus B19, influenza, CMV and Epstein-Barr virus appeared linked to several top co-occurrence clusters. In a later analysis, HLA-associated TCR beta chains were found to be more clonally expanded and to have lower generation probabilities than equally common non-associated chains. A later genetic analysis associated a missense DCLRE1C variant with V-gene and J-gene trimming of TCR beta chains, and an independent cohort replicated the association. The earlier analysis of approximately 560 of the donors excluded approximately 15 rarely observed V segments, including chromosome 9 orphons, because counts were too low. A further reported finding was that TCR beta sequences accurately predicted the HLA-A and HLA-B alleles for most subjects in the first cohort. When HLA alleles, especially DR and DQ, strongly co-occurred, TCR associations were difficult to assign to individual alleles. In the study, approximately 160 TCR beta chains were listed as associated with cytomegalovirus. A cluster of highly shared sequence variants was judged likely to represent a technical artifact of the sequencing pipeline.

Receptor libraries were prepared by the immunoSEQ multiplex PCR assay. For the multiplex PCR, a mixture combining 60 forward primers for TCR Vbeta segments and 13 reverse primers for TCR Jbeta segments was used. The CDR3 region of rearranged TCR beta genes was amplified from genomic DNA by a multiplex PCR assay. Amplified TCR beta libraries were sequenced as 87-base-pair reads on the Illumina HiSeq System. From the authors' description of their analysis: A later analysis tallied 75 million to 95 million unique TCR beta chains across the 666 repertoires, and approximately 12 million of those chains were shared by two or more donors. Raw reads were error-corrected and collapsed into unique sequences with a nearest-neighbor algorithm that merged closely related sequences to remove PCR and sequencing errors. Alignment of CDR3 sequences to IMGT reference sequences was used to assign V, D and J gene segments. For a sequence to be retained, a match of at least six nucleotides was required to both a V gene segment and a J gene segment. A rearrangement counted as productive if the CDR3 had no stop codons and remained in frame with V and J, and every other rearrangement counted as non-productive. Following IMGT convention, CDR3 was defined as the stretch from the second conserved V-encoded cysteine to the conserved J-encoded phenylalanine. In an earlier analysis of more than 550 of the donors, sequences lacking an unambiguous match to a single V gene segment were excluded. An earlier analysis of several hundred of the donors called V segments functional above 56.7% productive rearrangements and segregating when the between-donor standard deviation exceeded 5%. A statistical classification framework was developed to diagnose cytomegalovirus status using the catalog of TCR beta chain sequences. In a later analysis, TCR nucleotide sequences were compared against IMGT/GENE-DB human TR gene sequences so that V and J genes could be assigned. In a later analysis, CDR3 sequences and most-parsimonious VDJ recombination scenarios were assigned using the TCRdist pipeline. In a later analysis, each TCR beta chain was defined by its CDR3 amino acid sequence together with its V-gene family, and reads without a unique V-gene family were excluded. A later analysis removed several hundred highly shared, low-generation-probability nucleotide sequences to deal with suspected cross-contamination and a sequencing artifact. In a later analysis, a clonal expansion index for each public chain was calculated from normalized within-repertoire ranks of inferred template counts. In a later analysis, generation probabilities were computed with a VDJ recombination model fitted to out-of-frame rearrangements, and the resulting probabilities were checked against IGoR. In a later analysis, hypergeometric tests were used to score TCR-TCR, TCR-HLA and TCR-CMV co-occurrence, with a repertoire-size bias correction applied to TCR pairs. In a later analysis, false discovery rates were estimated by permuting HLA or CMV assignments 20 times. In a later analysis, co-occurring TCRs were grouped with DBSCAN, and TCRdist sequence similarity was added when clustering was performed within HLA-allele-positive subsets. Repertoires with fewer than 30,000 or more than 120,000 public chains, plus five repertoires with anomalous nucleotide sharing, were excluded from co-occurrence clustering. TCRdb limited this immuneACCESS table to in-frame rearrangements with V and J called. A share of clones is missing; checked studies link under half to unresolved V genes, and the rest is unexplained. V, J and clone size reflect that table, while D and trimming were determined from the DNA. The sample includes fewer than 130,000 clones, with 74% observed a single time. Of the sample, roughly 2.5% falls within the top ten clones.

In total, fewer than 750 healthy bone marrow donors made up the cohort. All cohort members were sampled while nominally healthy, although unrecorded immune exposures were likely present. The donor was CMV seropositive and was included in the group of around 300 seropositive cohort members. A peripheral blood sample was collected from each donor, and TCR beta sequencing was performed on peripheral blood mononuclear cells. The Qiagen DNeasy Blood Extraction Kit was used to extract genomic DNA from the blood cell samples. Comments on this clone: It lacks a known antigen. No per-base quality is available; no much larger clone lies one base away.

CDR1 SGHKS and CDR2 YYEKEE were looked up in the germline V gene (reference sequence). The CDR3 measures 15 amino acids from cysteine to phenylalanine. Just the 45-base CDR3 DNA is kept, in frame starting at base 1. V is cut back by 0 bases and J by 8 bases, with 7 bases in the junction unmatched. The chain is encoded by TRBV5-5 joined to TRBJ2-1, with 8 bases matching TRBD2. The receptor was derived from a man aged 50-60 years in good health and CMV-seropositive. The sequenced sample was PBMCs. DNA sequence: TGTGCCAGCAGCTTGGCTGGGACTAGGGTGGATGAGCAGTTCTTC. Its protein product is CASSLAGTRVDEQFF. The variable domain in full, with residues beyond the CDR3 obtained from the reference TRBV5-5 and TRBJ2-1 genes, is DAGVTQSPTHLIKTRGQQVTLRCSPISGHKSVSWYQQVLGQGPQFIFQYYEKEERGRGNFPDRFSARQFPNYSSELNVNALLLGDSALYLCASSLAGTRVDEQFFGPGTRLTVL.